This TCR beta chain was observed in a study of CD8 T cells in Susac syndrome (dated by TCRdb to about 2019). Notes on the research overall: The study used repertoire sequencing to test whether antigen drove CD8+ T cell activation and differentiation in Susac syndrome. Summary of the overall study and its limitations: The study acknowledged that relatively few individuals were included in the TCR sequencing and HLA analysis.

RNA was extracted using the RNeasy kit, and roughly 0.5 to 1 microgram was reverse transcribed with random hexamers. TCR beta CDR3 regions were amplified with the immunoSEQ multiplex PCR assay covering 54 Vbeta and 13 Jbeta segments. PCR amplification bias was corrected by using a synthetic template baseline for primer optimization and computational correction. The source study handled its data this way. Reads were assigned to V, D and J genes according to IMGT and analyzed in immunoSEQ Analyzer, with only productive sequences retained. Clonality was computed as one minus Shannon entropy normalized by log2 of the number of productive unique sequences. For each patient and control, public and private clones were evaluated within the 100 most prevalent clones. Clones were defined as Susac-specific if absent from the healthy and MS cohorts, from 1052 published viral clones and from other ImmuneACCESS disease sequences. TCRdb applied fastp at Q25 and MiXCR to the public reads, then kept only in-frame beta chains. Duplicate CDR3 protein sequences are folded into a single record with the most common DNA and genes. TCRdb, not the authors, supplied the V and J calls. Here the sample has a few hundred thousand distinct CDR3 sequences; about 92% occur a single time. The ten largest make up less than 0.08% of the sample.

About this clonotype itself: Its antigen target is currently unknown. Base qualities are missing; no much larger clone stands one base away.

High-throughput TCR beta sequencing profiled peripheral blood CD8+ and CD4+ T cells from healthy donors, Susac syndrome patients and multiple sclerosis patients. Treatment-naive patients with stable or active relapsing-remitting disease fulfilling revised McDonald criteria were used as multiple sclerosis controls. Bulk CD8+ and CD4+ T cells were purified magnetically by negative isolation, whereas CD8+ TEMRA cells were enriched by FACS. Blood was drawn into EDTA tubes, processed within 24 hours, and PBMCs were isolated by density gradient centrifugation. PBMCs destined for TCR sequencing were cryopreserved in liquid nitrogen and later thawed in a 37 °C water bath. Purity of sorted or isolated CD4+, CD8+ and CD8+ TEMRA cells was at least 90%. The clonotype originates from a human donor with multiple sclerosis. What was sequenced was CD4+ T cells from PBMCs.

The DNA sequence reads TGTGCCAGTGCGACAGGGGTCTCGGTGAACACTGAAGCTTTCTTT. Its coded protein is CASATGVSVNTEAFF. The chain couples TRBV19 to TRBJ1-1, and 8 junctional nucleotides match TRBD1. CDR1 and CDR2, looked up from the germline V gene (reference sequence), are LNHDA and SQIVND. V loses 8 bases at its end and J loses 0 bases; junction bases beyond the gene matches: 8. Including the terminal cysteine and phenylalanine, the CDR3 comprises 15 residues. The entry retains the CDR3 DNA only, 45 bases that are in frame from base 1.